This entry lists 24 T cell receptor beta chains sequenced from one sample in a study of regulatory T cells in long-lasting Graves disease. HTBI primers from iRepertoire and Arm-PCR of CDR3 regions yielded the TCR beta libraries. TCRdb re-called the multiplex PCR reads with MiXCR, one entry per CDR3 protein. The sample comprises about 470,000 distinct CDR3 sequences, about a sixth of which are singletons, and over 9% rests with the top ten. The time point was: newly diagnosed GD, antithyroid drugs for less than 3 months. Extracted PBMC RNA gave rise to the TCR library. These records were also assigned to another study, of T cells in Graves' hyperthyroidism and ophthalmopathy.

Source: peripheral blood mononuclear cells (PBMCs), taken at new diagnosis, from a patient treated with antithyroid drugs. These receptors were obtained from a middle-aged man with Graves disease.

The rearrangement links TRBV6-1 to TRBJ2-2; D ambiguous. Germline CDR1 and CDR2: MNHNS and SASEGT. V was trimmed by 5 bases and J by 4 bases, leaving 8 bases between them. The CDR3 has 13 residues. The CDR3 loop reads CASSQELTGELFF. The CDR3 DNA reads as TGTGCCAGCAGTCAGGAACTCACCGGGGAGCTGTTTTTT.

The chain recombines TRBV6-5 with TRBJ2-1; 9 nucleotides agree with TRBD2. This CDR3 comprises 15 residues. Germline values: CDR1 MNHEY, CDR2 SVGAGI. V was clipped by 4 bases and J by 9 bases; unmatched bases: 10. The CDR3 coding sequence is TGTGCCAGCAGTTTTACTAGCGGGTTAAGTAGTGAGCAGTTCTTC. It yields the protein CASSFTSGLSSEQFF.

J is TRBJ2-3 and V is TRBV15; 7 nucleotides line up with TRBD1. CDR3 length equals 15 residues. V was clipped by 3 bases and J by 4 bases; unmatched bases: 7. Germline CDR1 and CDR2: LNHNV and YYDKDF (reference sequence). The CDR3 bases are TGTGCCACCAGCAGCCTACAGGGGCGGGCAGATACGCAGTATTTT. It translates to CATSSLQGRADTQYF.

Turning to this clonotype: A much larger clone differs by one base, so this may be a read error. The V call is TRBV7-9, the J call TRBJ2-1; D might be TRBD2 (5 bases). The CDR3 sequence is 13 residues long. CDR1 is SEHNR, CDR2 FQNEAQ, per germline (reference sequence). CDR3 in amino acids: CASRLAWALPGFF. The CDR3 DNA reads as TGTGCCAGCCGCTTAGCGTGGGCTCTCCCAGGGTTCTTC.

The V and J genes are TRBV24-1 and TRBJ2-6, with unresolved D. The germline V gene has CDR1 KGHDR and CDR2 SFDVKD. The CDR3 runs 14 residues. V was shortened by 9 bases and J by 1 base, with 9 bases between the two germline ends. In nucleotides, the CDR3 is TGTGCCACCTCCAGCAGTTCTGGGGCCAACGTCCTGACTTTC. This codes for CATSSSSGANVLTF.

The J gene is TRBJ2-1, the V gene TRBV30; 7 bases line up with TRBD1. This CDR3 contains 16 residues. The V segment lost 3 bases and the J segment 8 bases; nucleotides outside the gene matches: 16. Germline CDR1 reads GTSNPN; CDR2 reads SVGIG (reference sequence). The CDR3 bases are TGTGCCTGGAGGGCTTTAACAGGGGAAAAGTACGATGAGCAGTTCTTC. It codes for CAWRALTGEKYDEQFF.

This clonotype occurred a few times. The chain uses TRBV29-1 and TRBJ2-3; 10 bases are a match to TRBD1. This CDR3 is 14 amino acids long. J gave up 3 bases and V 6 bases, and 6 bases lay outside the gene matches. Germline assignment: CDR1 SQVTM and CDR2 ANQGSEA. CDR3 nucleotide sequence: TGCAGCGTCGCAGACAGGGGGCCGACAGATACGCAGTATTTT. The encoded protein is CSVADRGPTDTQYF.

DNA of the CDR3: TGCAGTGCCGAAGGGGCGCGGACTGAAGCTTTCTTT. Translating it yields CSAEGARTEAFF. The chain is built from TRBV20-1 and TRBJ1-1; perhaps TRBD1 as D (5 bases). This CDR3 comprises 12 residues. Germline CDR1 and CDR2: DFQATT and SNEGSKA (reference sequence). V lost 6 bases to trimming and J lost 5 bases, with 13 bases between them.

The chain carries TRBV7-2 and TRBJ2-2; 7 nucleotides match TRBD1. V dropped 0 bases and J dropped 4; count of bases not matched to a gene: 5. Looked up from germline, CDR1 is SGHTA and CDR2 is FQGNSA. There are 16 residues in the CDR3. DNA for the CDR3: TGTGCCAGCAGCTTAGCGCAACAGGGGCTCACCGGGGAGCTGTTTTTT. Amino acid sequence: CASSLAQQGLTGELFF. Full variable domain (rest looked up from reference TRBV7-2 and TRBJ2-2): GAGVSQSPSNKVTEKGKDVELRCDPISGHTALYWYRQSLGQGLEFLIYFQGNSAPDKSGLPSDRFSAERTGGSVSTLTIQRTQQEDSAVYLCASSLAQQGLTGELFFGEGSRLTVL.

Many counts were recorded for this clonotype. The chain employs TRBV5-1 and TRBJ2-1; 7 nucleotides match TRBD2. Germline V gene lookup returns CDR1 SGHRS and CDR2 YFSETQ. V lost 4 bases, J lost 9 bases, and 7 bases stayed unmatched. The CDR3 covers 13 residues. The CDR3: CASSPGLSREQFF. CDR3 bases: TGCGCCAGCAGCCCGGGACTAAGTCGTGAGCAGTTCTTC.

This clonotype was picked up many times. The chain combines TRBV2 with TRBJ2-7; D assignment may be TRBD1 or TRBD2 (6 bases each). Trimming left V 6 bases short and J 4 bases short, with 16 bases between. CDR3 length: 14 amino acids. CDR1 and CDR2 from the germline V gene are SNHLY and FYNNEI. CDR3 protein: CASRGGRGPYEQYF. CDR3 nucleotide sequence: TGTGCCAGCAGGGGGGGCAGGGGCCCTTACGAGCAGTACTTC.

This clonotype was seen more than once but under ten times. Germline is not matched at one junction end, which may reflect a read error. The V and J genes are TRBV6-1 and TRBJ1-2, with 8 bases identical to TRBD1. This CDR3 is built from 11 residues. Germline CDR1 MNHNS, CDR2 SASEGT. The CDR3 coding sequence is TGTGCCAGCAGTCTTGGGACAGGCCTTTCCTTC. It codes for CASSLGTGLSF.

This clonotype was counted at least ten times. The chain links TRBV2 to TRBJ2-5, with D unclear. The V gene's germline CDR1 is SNHLY and CDR2 FYNNEI. The CDR3 has 9 amino acids. V lost 7 bases, J lost 3 bases, and 0 bases lay in between. CDR3 loop: CASKETQYF. In nucleotides, the CDR3 is TGTGCCAGCAAAGAGACCCAGTACTTC.

This clonotype was seen ten or more times. The CDR3 DNA sequence: TGTGCCAGCAGTCCACGAACCCCGGGCGGGATGAACACTGAAGCTTTCTTT. It codes for CASSPRTPGGMNTEAFF. The genes are TRBV28 and TRBJ1-1; D unclear. The CDR3 has 17 residues. Trimming removed 5 bases at V and 0 bases at J, with 19 bases between. The germline gives CDR1 MDHEN, CDR2 SYDVKM.

The V and J genes are TRBV9 and TRBJ1-2; no definite D call. Germline lookup yields CDR1 SGDLS and CDR2 YYNGEE. Trimming pared 4 bases from V and 4 bases from J, leaving 11 bases between. This CDR3 comprises 13 residues. The CDR3 here is CASSSGSPYGYTF. The DNA of the CDR3 is TGTGCCAGCAGCTCCGGCAGCCCCTATGGCTACACCTTC.

The chain employs TRBV12-5 and TRBJ2-5; D might be TRBD1 (5 bases). Trimming took 6 bases from V and 2 from J, leaving 16 bases between them. This CDR3 comprises 15 residues. The germline gives CDR1 LGHNT, CDR2 FRNRAP. The CDR3 sequence is CASGPVDSLQETQYF. The CDR3 nucleotides read TGTGCTAGTGGCCCGGTTGACAGCTTACAAGAGACCCAGTACTTC.

The V call is TRBV20-1, the J call TRBJ2-2; D gene ambiguous. The germline V gene encodes CDR1 DFQATT and CDR2 SNEGSKA (reference sequence). The V end lost 5 bases, the J end lost 6 bases, and 10 bases lay between the germline ends. This CDR3 region has 12 residues. CDR3 loop: CSAPRDPGELFF. For the CDR3, the DNA is TGCAGTGCTCCCAGAGATCCCGGGGAGCTGTTTTTT.

The chain employs TRBV4-1 and TRBJ2-5, with D maybe TRBD2 (5 bases). Between the trimmed V and J ends, which lost 4 bases and 5 bases, there was a span of 14 bases. The CDR3 sequence is 14 residues long. Per the germline V gene, CDR1 is MGHRA and CDR2 is YSYEKL. CDR3: CASSRSLVRETQYF. CDR3 DNA: TGCGCCAGCAGCCGATCACTAGTCCGGGAGACCCAGTACTTC.

Worth noting for this clonotype: Only one base separates this from a far larger clonotype, so it likely reflects a read error. The chain employs TRBV11-3 and TRBJ2-3, with a weak D call TRBD2 (5 bases). Trimming removed 2 bases at V and 4 bases at J, with 13 bases between. Germline assignment: CDR1 SGHNT and CDR2 YENEEA. The length of the CDR3 is 15 residues. Written as DNA, the CDR3 is TGTGCCAGCAGCTTAAACCTGCTAGCCGCAGATACGCAGTATTTT. Protein sequence: CASSLNLLAADTQYF.

The chain combines TRBV12-3 or TRBV12-4 with TRBJ1-1; 7 bases line up with TRBD1. The CDR3 covers 14 residues. The trim removed 4 bases at V and 4 bases at J, leaving 6 bases unmatched. For the CDR3, the DNA is TGTGCCAGCAGTTCGACAGGGAGAGGCACTGAAGCTTTCTTT. It codes for CASSSTGRGTEAFF.

This clonotype occurred many times. The chain links TRBV11-2 to TRBJ2-3; no firm D call. Germline assignment: CDR1 SGHAT and CDR2 FQNNGV. V shed 1 base and J shed 2 bases, with 10 bases lying between them. This CDR3 contains 15 residues. The CDR3 loop reads CASSLALAPTDTQYF. CDR3 bases: TGTGCCAGCAGCTTAGCCCTGGCGCCCACAGATACGCAGTATTTT.

This clonotype was observed a handful of times. The chain combines TRBV19 with TRBJ1-1; tentative D call: TRBD1 (6 bases). V was trimmed by 10 bases and J by 5 bases, leaving 17 bases between them. Looked up from germline, CDR1 is LNHDA and CDR2 is SQIVND (reference sequence). The CDR3 consists of 13 residues. The CDR3 coding sequence is TGTGCCACCACAGGGATCTTATCGACTGAAGCTTTCTTT. It translates to CATTGILSTEAFF.

At least ten counts were recorded for this clonotype. The chain combines TRBV5-1 with TRBJ1-1; D remains unclear. This CDR3 has 11 residues. Per germline, CDR1 SGHRS and CDR2 YFSETQ. V was cut by 0 bases and J by 11 bases, with 8 bases left in between. CDR3 nucleotide sequence: TGCGCCAGCAGCTTGGACAATGTGGCTTTCTTT. Residues: CASSLDNVAFF.

A few counts support this clonotype. V is TRBV9 and J is TRBJ2-1; D call uncertain. CDR1 and CDR2 (germline): SGDLS, YYNGEE. With 0 bases removed from V and 9 bases from J, the gap between germline ends came to 10 bases. The CDR3 length is 13 residues. CDR3 amino acids: CASSVVSSTEQFF. CDR3 sequence (DNA): TGTGCCAGCAGCGTAGTATCCAGCACTGAGCAGTTCTTC.